Below, 15 T cell receptor beta chains from the same sample are listed, as sequenced in a study of T cell responses to AZD1222 COVID-19 vaccine (dated by TCRdb to the early 2020s). The receptor library was made with the immunoSEQ multiplex PCR assay. TCRdb provides this immuneACCESS table in a form limited to in-frame rearrangements. Some clones are lacking; in checked studies, under half of them reflect an unresolved V gene, and why the rest are absent is not known. The sample data list fewer than 95,000 clones, and 91% of these were observed just once. Jointly, the top ten make up 8% of the sample. The intended sense of this specimen's time point label: about 28 days (+/-7) after the second vaccine dose. The source was peripheral blood, collected 28 days after the second AZD1222 dose. Receptors originate from an adult who received the AZD1222 COVID-19 vaccine.

CDR3 sequence: CASSSLTDSNYGYTF. The DNA of the CDR3 is TGTGCCAGCAGTTCCTTGACCGACTCTAACTATGGCTACACCTTC. V is TRBV6-2 or TRBV6-3 and J is TRBJ1-2; no firm D call. Germline-derived CDR1 and CDR2 are MNHEY and SVGEGT. Between the trimmed V and J ends, which lost 4 bases and 0 bases, there was a span of 12 bases. CDR3 length equals 15 residues.

This clone has just one count. J is TRBJ2-4 and V is TRBV18; a weak D match, TRBD2 (6 bases). The germline V gene encodes CDR1 KGHSH and CDR2 LQKENI. The CDR3 has 16 amino acids. Trimming cost V 3 bases and J 1 base, with 13 bases left between them. For the CDR3, the DNA is TGTGCCAGCTCACCGGTCATGGGGAGGGCCAAAAACATTCAGTACTTC. Encoded protein: CASSPVMGRAKNIQYF.

The chain combines TRBV6-4 with TRBJ2-1; the D gene could be TRBD1 or TRBD2 (6 bases each). Trimming took 4 bases from V and 3 from J, leaving 13 bases between them. The CDR3 is 15 residues long. Germline CDR1 MRHNA, CDR2 SNTAGT. The CDR3, as DNA: TGTGCCAGCAGTGCCACGGGGGCAGTCTACAATGAGCAGTTCTTC. Encoded protein: CASSATGAVYNEQFF.

The chain recombines TRBV28 with TRBJ2-6; 7 bases align to TRBD1. V was clipped by 6 bases and J by 2 bases; unmatched bases: 7. Germline V gene sequence: CDR1 MDHEN, CDR2 SYDVKM. The CDR3 runs to 16 residues. The CDR3 loop reads CASSTTGAPGANVLTF. The CDR3 nucleotides read TGTGCCAGCAGCACCACAGGGGCCCCTGGGGCCAACGTCCTGACTTTC.

This chain's CDR3 is CASTRDYGDTQYF. DNA of the CDR3: TGTGCCAGCACCCGGGACTACGGAGATACGCAGTATTTT. The rearrangement joins TRBV12-3 or TRBV12-4 to TRBJ2-3; TRBD2 agrees at 7 bases. With V trimmed by 7 bases and J by 5 bases, 6 bases remained unmatched. This CDR3 comprises 13 residues.

This chain links TRBV29-1 with TRBJ2-2; the D is unclear. CDR3 size: 13 residues. The V gene lost 4 bases and the J gene lost 1 base, with 7 bases spanning the gap. The germline V gene encodes CDR1 SQVTM and CDR2 ANQGSEA. CDR3: CSVGRLNTGELFF. CDR3 in DNA: TGCAGCGTTGGACGGTTGAACACCGGGGAGCTGTTTTTT.

This sequence joins TRBV11-1 and TRBJ2-2; D is unresolved. The germline CDR1 and CDR2 sequences are SGHAT and FQDESV (reference sequence). The CDR3 is 14 amino acids. With 2 bases removed from V and 2 bases from J, the gap between germline ends came to 6 bases. CDR3 protein: CASSLSHNTGELFF. The CDR3 DNA sequence: TGTGCCAGCAGCTTATCACATAACACCGGGGAGCTGTTTTTT.

J is TRBJ1-5 and V is TRBV30; D uncertain. CDR1 GTSNPN and CDR2 SVGIG come from the germline V gene (reference sequence). The V and J ends lost 4 bases and 1 base respectively, with 5 bases between them. The CDR3 covers 12 residues. This CDR3 is CAWIGSNQPQHF. The CDR3 nucleotides are TGTGCCTGGATTGGGAGCAATCAGCCCCAGCATTTT. Filled out from reference TRBV30 and TRBJ1-5, the complete variable domain reads SQTIHQWPATLVQPVGSPLSLECTVEGTSNPNLYWYRQAAGRGLQLLFYSVGIGQISSEVPQNLSASRPQDRQFILSSKKLLLSDSGFYLCAWIGSNQPQHFGDGTRLSIL.

The chain has TRBV19 and TRBJ2-7; TRBD1 might be the D (5 bases). Germline CDR1 reads LNHDA; CDR2 reads SQIVND (reference sequence). This CDR3 region has 15 residues. V lost 3 bases to trimming and J lost 5 bases, with 17 bases between them. CDR3 region: CASSIGARPINEQYF. In DNA, the CDR3 is TGTGCCAGTAGTATTGGGGCAAGGCCCATAAACGAGCAGTACTTC. The whole variable domain, filled in from reference TRBV19 and TRBJ2-7, reads DGGITQSPKYLFRKEGQNVTLSCEQNLNHDAMYWYRQDPGQGLRLIYYSQIVNDFQKGDIAEGYSVSREKKESFPLTVTSAQKNPTAFYLCASSIGARPINEQYFGPGTRLTVT.

The V call is TRBV18, the J call TRBJ2-1; 7 positions agree with TRBD2. The CDR3 is 15 amino acids. V was pared by 0 bases and J by 4 bases, with 3 bases of the junction left unmatched. Germline CDR1 KGHSH, CDR2 LQKENI. The CDR3 protein is CASSPPGLQYNEQFF. DNA of the CDR3: TGTGCCAGCTCACCACCGGGACTACAATACAATGAGCAGTTCTTC.

The chain uses TRBV28 and TRBJ2-1; TRBD2 agrees at 7 bases. Germline CDR1 is MDHEN and CDR2 is SYDVKM. CDR3 length: 13 amino acids. The ends lost 6 bases at V and 7 bases at J; junction bases unmatched: 6. The CDR3 reads CASSTPGGNEQFF. As DNA, the CDR3 is TGTGCCAGCAGCACCCCGGGGGGTAATGAGCAGTTCTTC.

This clone appeared a single time. The gene calls are TRBV7-2 and TRBJ2-6; D gene ambiguous. The CDR3 has 16 amino acids. The germline V gene encodes CDR1 SGHTA and CDR2 FQGNSA. V was shortened by 3 bases and J by 0 bases, with 9 bases between the two germline ends. The CDR3 coding sequence is TGTGCCAGCAGCTTGGAAGGAACCTCTGGGGCCAACGTCCTGACTTTC. Protein: CASSLEGTSGANVLTF.

The gene calls are TRBV28 and TRBJ2-1; D might be TRBD1 (5 bases). The V gene lost 3 bases and the J gene lost 6 bases, with 9 bases spanning the gap. Germline values: CDR1 MDHEN, CDR2 SYDVKM. The length of the CDR3 is 13 residues. The DNA for the CDR3 is TGTGCCAGCAGTTTTGTCCAGGGCAATGAGCAGTTCTTC. It codes for CASSFVQGNEQFF.

The CDR3 DNA is TGTGCCACCACCGCAGGGGAGAAGGTCGAGCAGTACTTC. Amino acid sequence: CATTAGEKVEQYF. V usage is TRBV15 and J usage is TRBJ2-7; possibly TRBD1 for D (6 bases). The V gene's germline CDR1 is LNHNV and CDR2 YYDKDF (reference sequence). V gave up 7 bases and J gave up 6 bases, with 16 bases separating them. The CDR3 covers 13 residues.

The chain is built from TRBV14 and TRBJ1-1; TRBD1 matches at 8 bases. V dropped 0 bases and J dropped 13; count of bases not matched to a gene: 10. The germline CDR1 and CDR2 sequences are SGHDN and FVKESK. This CDR3 is built from 14 residues. The DNA for the CDR3 is TGTGCCAGCAGCCAAGAAGTGGTCGGGACAGGTCTTTTCTTT. It translates to CASSQEVVGTGLFF.